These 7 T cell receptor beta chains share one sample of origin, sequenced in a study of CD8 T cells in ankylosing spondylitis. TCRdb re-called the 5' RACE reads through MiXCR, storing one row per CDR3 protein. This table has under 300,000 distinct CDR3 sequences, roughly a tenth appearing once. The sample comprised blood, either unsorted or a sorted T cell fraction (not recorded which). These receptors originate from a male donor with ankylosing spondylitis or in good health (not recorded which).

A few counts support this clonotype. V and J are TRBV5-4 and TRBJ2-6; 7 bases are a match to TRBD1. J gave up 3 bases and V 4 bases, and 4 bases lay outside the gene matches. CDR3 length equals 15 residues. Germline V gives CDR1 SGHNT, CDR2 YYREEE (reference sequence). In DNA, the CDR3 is TGTGCCAGCAGCCGCACAGGGGATGGGGCCAACGTCCTGACTTTC. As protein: CASSRTGDGANVLTF.

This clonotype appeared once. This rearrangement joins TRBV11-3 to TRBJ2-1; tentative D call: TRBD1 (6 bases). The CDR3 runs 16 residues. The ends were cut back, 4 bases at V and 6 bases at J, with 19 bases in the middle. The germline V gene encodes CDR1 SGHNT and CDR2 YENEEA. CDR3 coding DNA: TGTGCCAGCAGCTCGGTGGGGCAGGGGAACGGCAATGAGCAGTTCTTC. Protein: CASSSVGQGNGNEQFF.

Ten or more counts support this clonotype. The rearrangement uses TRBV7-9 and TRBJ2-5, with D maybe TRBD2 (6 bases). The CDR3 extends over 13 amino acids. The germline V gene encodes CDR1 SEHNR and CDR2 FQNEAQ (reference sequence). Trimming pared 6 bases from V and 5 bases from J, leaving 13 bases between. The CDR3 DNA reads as TGTGCCAGCAGTTTTGGAGGGCCGGAGACCCAGTACTTC. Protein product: CASSFGGPETQYF.

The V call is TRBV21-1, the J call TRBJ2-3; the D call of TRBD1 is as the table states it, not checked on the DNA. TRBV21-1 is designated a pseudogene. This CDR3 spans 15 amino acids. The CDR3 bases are TGTGCCCAAGCAGAGGGGGCGGATTGTGGAGATACGCAGTATTTT. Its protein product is CAQAEGADCGDTQYF.

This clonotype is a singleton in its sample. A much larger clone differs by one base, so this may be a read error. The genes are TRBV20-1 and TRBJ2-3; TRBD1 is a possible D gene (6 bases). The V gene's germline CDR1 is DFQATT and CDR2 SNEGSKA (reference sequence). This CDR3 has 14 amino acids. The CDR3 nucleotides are TGCAGTGCTATGAGACAGGCCCGCACAGATATGCAGTATTTT. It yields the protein CSAMRQARTDMQYF.

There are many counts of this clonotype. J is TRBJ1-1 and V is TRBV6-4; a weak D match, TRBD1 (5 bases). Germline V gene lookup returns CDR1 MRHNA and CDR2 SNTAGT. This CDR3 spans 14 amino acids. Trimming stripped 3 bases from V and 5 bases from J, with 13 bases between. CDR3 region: CASSEEFGGTEAFF. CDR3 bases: TGTGCCAGCAGTGAAGAGTTCGGGGGAACTGAAGCTTTCTTT.

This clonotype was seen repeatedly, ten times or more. This CDR3 reads CASSQVSGTGLTYEQYF. Here the CDR3 DNA reads TGCGCCAGCAGCCAGGTCTCCGGGACAGGGTTAACCTACGAGCAGTACTTC. The chain couples TRBV4-1 to TRBJ2-7; 9 nucleotides agree with TRBD1. Per germline, CDR1 MGHRA and CDR2 YSYEKL. V lost 3 bases, J lost 2 bases, and 11 bases stayed unmatched. This CDR3 comprises 17 residues.